This is a list of T cell receptor beta chains from one sample in a study of cytomegalovirus exposure and HLA in healthy donors. Some clones are missing from TCRdb's copy, which holds only in-frame ones; the method was immunoSEQ multiplex PCR. The sample consists of around 200,000 clones, approximately 83% of them appearing once. The sequenced material came from PBMCs. The receptors here all came from a woman aged 45-65 years in good health and CMV-seropositive. Both conserved end residues are part of each CDR3. D genes are given only for firm matches. Expanded clones get a size class; other rows say once, few or many, or leave the size out.

j_call | d_call | clone_size | v_call | cdr3_nt | cdr3_aa
TRBJ2-1 | TRBD1 | - | TRBV19 | TGTGCCAGTAGTATGGCCCTGGGACAGGACTACAATGAGCAGTTCTTC | CASSMALGQDYNEQFF
TRBJ1-2 | - | few | TRBV19 | TGTGCCAGTAGGTCCCCCACGGTCGCCCCTGGCTACACCTTC | CASRSPTVAPGYTF
TRBJ2-3 | - | - | TRBV4-2 | TGTGCCAGCAGCCGTGGATTGGAGTCAGATACGCAGTATTTT | CASSRGLESDTQYF
TRBJ1-6 | - | - | TRBV6-4 | TGTGCCAGCAAGCGACCGATGCTCTATAATTCACCCCTCCACTTT | CASKRPMLYNSPLHF
TRBJ1-4 | - | - | TRBV4-1 | TGCGCCAGCAGCGATGCAGGGGTGGGGGAAAAACTGTTTTTT | CASSDAGVGEKLFF
TRBJ2-3 | TRBD1 | once | TRBV6-5 | TGTGCCAGCAGAGGGACAGGGGAGGATACGCAGTATTTT | CASRGTGEDTQYF
TRBJ2-1 | TRBD2 | once | TRBV29-1 | TGCAGCGGAGATAGCGGGGGGGCGTTGGAGCAGTTCTTC | CSGDSGGALEQFF
TRBJ2-1 | - | - | TRBV20-1 | TGCAGTGCTTATTACAATGAGCAGTTCTTC | CSAYYNEQFF
TRBJ2-3 | - | - | TRBV5-1 | TGCGCCAGCAGCCCGGGACTTGGAATAGATACGCAGTATTTT | CASSPGLGIDTQYF
TRBJ1-2 | - | - | TRBV6-1 | TGTGCCAGCAGTGAAGCGTTGGGGGCAGGGGCCTATGGCTACACCTTC | CASSEALGAGAYGYTF
TRBJ1-6 | - | - | TRBV10-1 | TGCGCCAGCAGGGAACGAGGAAATTCACCCCTCCACTTT | CASRERGNSPLHF
TRBJ1-1 | - | - | TRBV4-3 | TGCGCCAGCAGCCAAGTGATGGGGCATCTCCTAGCTTTCTTT | CASSQVMGHLLAFF
TRBJ1-1 | TRBD1 | - | TRBV19 | TGTGCCAGCCGGACAGGCGGCCCCACTGAAGCTTTCTTT | CASRTGGPTEAFF
TRBJ2-1 | TRBD2 | - | TRBV5-1 | TGCGCCAGCAGCTTGGAGCCATTAGCGGGGCGCTCCTACAATGAGCAGTTCTTC | CASSLEPLAGRSYNEQFF
TRBJ2-3 | - | - | TRBV15 | TGTGCCACAAGGACAGAAACGAAGCCAGATACGCAGTATTTT | CATRTETKPDTQYF
TRBJ1-2 | - | - | TRBV5-4 | TGTGCCAGCAGATCCGACGGAGACTATGGCTACACCTTC | CASRSDGDYGYTF
TRBJ2-7 | - | - | TRBV28 | TGTGCCAGTAGGGGGAACCACTACGAGCAGTACTTC | CASRGNHYEQYF
TRBJ2-1 | TRBD1 | - | TRBV9 | TGTGCCAGCAGCGTAGCCGGGACAGGCTACAATGAGCAGTTCTTC | CASSVAGTGYNEQFF
TRBJ1-2 | - | - | TRBV28 | TGTGCCAGCAGTTTATGGCGGGCGCGAAACTATGGCTACACCTTC | CASSLWRARNYGYTF
TRBJ2-1 | - | - | TRBV5-5 | TGTGCCAGCAGCTTAACAGACTACAATGAGCAGTTCTTC | CASSLTDYNEQFF